The 28 T cell receptor beta chains below all came from one sample that was sequenced in a study of a mutant IDH1 vaccine in newly diagnosed glioma (dated by TCRdb to the early 2020s). The protocol used for the library was the immunoSEQ multiplex PCR assay. In TCRdb, the immuneACCESS table is reduced to in-frame sequences with V and J assigned. These tables do not hold every clone; where another copy was compared, an unresolved V gene accounts for under half, and the others remain unexplained. Within this sample are about 20,000 clones, with approximately 82% of them counted one time only. Over 10% of the sample is taken by the ten largest. Antigens of these TCRs are unknown. The time point label, as the study defines it: week 23, last vaccination. Every vaccine dose consisted of 300 ug of a 20-mer mutant IDH1 peptide in Montanide, administered subcutaneously together with topical imiquimod. Sample: PBMCs, taken from a glioma patient whose treatment included an IDH1 peptide vaccine. These receptor sequences come from a man aged 25-40 years with glioma.

The rearrangement links TRBV7-8 to TRBJ1-3; D gene ambiguous. Looked up from germline, CDR1 is SGHVS and CDR2 is FQNEAQ. The CDR3 extends over 16 amino acids. Trimming took 4 bases from V and 0 from J, leaving 13 bases between them. The CDR3 region is CASSSGTVSSGNTIYF. Here the CDR3 DNA reads TGTGCCAGCAGCTCGGGAACAGTCAGCTCTGGAAACACCATATATTTT.

The gene calls are TRBV6-5 and TRBJ1-3; D is uncertain. The V gene's germline CDR1 is MNHEY and CDR2 SVGAGI. The V end was cut by 0 bases, the J end by 0 bases, with 9 bases between. This CDR3 contains 16 residues. Here the CDR3 reads CASSYSGLRSGNTIYF. Here the CDR3 DNA reads TGTGCCAGCAGTTACTCTGGGCTTCGCTCTGGAAACACCATATATTTT.

V usage is TRBV2 and J usage is TRBJ2-2; TRBD1 matches 8 bases. CDR1 and CDR2 (germline): SNHLY, FYNNEI. This CDR3 contains 15 residues. With 6 bases clipped from V and 5 bases from J, the junction kept 8 bases outside the gene matches. CDR3 sequence reads: CASSQDRVETGELFF. The CDR3, as DNA: TGTGCCAGCAGCCAGGACAGGGTGGAAACCGGGGAGCTGTTTTTT.

This chain joins TRBV20-1 and TRBJ2-7, with 7 bases that match TRBD1. The CDR3 covers 11 residues. V was pared by 5 bases and J by 3 bases, with 1 base of the junction left unmatched. Germline CDR1 is DFQATT and CDR2 is SNEGSKA (reference sequence). Here the CDR3 DNA reads TGCAGTGCTGGGGACAGCTACGAGCAGTACTTC. Its translation: CSAGDSYEQYF.

The rearrangement uses TRBV19 and TRBJ2-1; 10 bases fit TRBD2. V shed 4 bases, J shed 7 bases, and the junction held 13 bases outside the gene matches. This CDR3 region has 17 residues. CDR1 is LNHDA and CDR2 is SQIVND in the germline V gene (reference sequence). CDR3 loop: CASSTRLAGPGRNEQFF. The DNA for the CDR3 is TGTGCCAGTAGTACCCGACTAGCGGGCCCCGGGAGGAATGAGCAGTTCTTC.

The chain is built from TRBV7-2 and TRBJ1-2; 10 bases are shared with TRBD1. CDR3 length: 15 amino acids. V shed 4 bases, J shed 4 bases, and the junction held 6 bases outside the gene matches. Looked up from germline, CDR1 is SGHTA and CDR2 is FQGNSA. The CDR3 DNA sequence: TGTGCCAGCAGCTCCGGACAGGGGGAGGTCTATGGCTACACCTTC. Protein: CASSSGQGEVYGYTF.

J is TRBJ1-5 and V is TRBV2; tentatively, D is TRBD1 (6 bases). The germline V gene encodes CDR1 SNHLY and CDR2 FYNNEI. This CDR3 region has 15 residues. Trimming removed 6 bases at V and 2 bases at J, with 14 bases between. The CDR3 DNA reads TGTGCCAGCAGAGCCGGGACAATAGGCAATCAGCCCCAGCATTTT. Its translation: CASRAGTIGNQPQHF. The full variable domain, its missing parts supplied by reference TRBV2 and TRBJ1-5, is EPEVTQTPSHQVTQMGQEVILRCVPISNHLYFYWYRQILGQKVEFLVSFYNNEISEKSEIFDDQFSVERPDGSNFTLKIRSTKLEDSAMYFCASRAGTIGNQPQHFGDGTRLSIL.

V and J are TRBV18 and TRBJ2-7, with D possibly matching TRBD2 (5 bases). This CDR3 comprises 13 residues. The germline gives CDR1 KGHSH, CDR2 LQKENI. V was clipped by 4 bases and J by 5 bases, with 12 bases between them. CDR3 amino acids: CASSLKSGNEQYF. In DNA form, the CDR3 reads TGTGCCAGCTCACTTAAGTCCGGGAACGAGCAGTACTTC.

Only a few counts were recorded for this clone. V gene TRBV5-1 combines with J gene TRBJ1-1; tentatively, D is TRBD1 (5 bases). This CDR3 has 13 residues. Trimming removed 4 bases at V and 7 bases at J, with 14 bases between. Germline V lookup: CDR1 SGHRS, CDR2 YFSETQ. The CDR3 loop is CASSQTEGIEAFF. CDR3 in DNA: TGCGCCAGCAGCCAGACAGAGGGGATTGAAGCTTTCTTT.

Only one count was recorded for this clone. The chain carries TRBV28 and TRBJ1-2; TRBD1 matches 11 bases. The V gene's germline CDR1 is MDHEN and CDR2 SYDVKM. The trim removed 7 bases at V and 6 bases at J, leaving 13 bases unmatched. This CDR3 has 16 amino acids. CDR3 protein: CASITPGQGGRDGYTF. The DNA of the CDR3 is TGTGCCAGCATTACACCGGGACAGGGGGGAAGGGATGGCTACACCTTC.

The chain recombines TRBV19 with TRBJ1-5; no reliable D call. With 3 bases removed from V and 3 bases from J, the gap between germline ends came to 6 bases. Germline V lookup: CDR1 LNHDA, CDR2 SQIVND (reference sequence). This CDR3 is built from 13 residues. CDR3 loop: CASSIVANQPQHF. The CDR3 coding sequence is TGTGCCAGTAGTATTGTCGCCAATCAGCCCCAGCATTTT. Looking up the rest from reference TRBV19 and TRBJ1-5 gives the full variable domain: DGGITQSPKYLFRKEGQNVTLSCEQNLNHDAMYWYRQDPGQGLRLIYYSQIVNDFQKGDIAEGYSVSREKKESFPLTVTSAQKNPTAFYLCASSIVANQPQHFGDGTRLSIL.

In its sample, this clone is medium-sized. This chain connects TRBV5-1 to TRBJ1-5; D might be TRBD1 (5 bases). Trimming shortened V by 3 bases and J by 0 bases, and 13 bases separated the two germline ends. Germline V gives CDR1 SGHRS, CDR2 YFSETQ. CDR3 length: 16 residues. CDR3 sequence: CASSSGHGDSNQPQHF. The CDR3 region has the DNA TGCGCCAGCAGCTCCGGACACGGAGATAGCAATCAGCCCCAGCATTTT.

This clone has a handful of counts. The chain links TRBV5-1 to TRBJ1-1; D may be TRBD1 (5 bases). This CDR3 is built from 14 residues. Trimming shortened V by 3 bases and J by 3 bases, and 12 bases separated the two germline ends. CDR1 and CDR2 (germline): SGHRS, YFSETQ. For the CDR3, the DNA is TGCGCCAGCAGCTGGGGAGGGGCGGACACTGAAGCTTTCTTT. Protein sequence: CASSWGGADTEAFF.

The rearrangement links TRBV7-6 to TRBJ1-1; no clear D. The V gene's germline CDR1 is SGHVS and CDR2 FNYEAQ. There are 14 residues in the CDR3. Trimming took off 2 bases at V and 5 bases at J, with 12 bases between the two ends. For the CDR3, the DNA is TGTGCCAGCAGCTTACCGCGGTCTAAGACTGAAGCTTTCTTT. Translation: CASSLPRSKTEAFF.

The chain is built from TRBV27 and TRBJ2-1; 8 bases line up with TRBD2. The germline gives CDR1 MNHEY, CDR2 SMNVEV (reference sequence). Unmatched junction bases numbered 5, after V lost 3 bases and J lost 4 bases. The CDR3 sequence is 15 residues long. This chain's CDR3 is CASSLGSGIYNEQFF. The CDR3 DNA follows: TGTGCCAGCAGTTTGGGTAGCGGGATATACAATGAGCAGTTCTTC.

This chain connects TRBV6-6 to TRBJ1-2, with 8 bases that match TRBD1. The V and J ends lost 4 bases and 6 bases, in that order; junction bases with no gene match: 4. The CDR3 sequence is 13 residues long. CDR1 is MNHNY and CDR2 is SVGAGI in the germline V gene (reference sequence). In DNA form, the CDR3 reads TGTGCCAGCAGTTTCCAGGGGGCCAATGGCTACACCTTC. Protein sequence: CASSFQGANGYTF.

This rearrangement joins TRBV7-9 to TRBJ2-2, with TRBD2 identical over 14 bases. This CDR3 contains 19 residues. CDR1 is SEHNR and CDR2 is FQNEAQ in the germline V gene (reference sequence). V shed 5 bases and J 3 bases; nucleotides not matched to a gene: 11. Written as DNA, the CDR3 is TGTGCCAGCAGCCCTATGCCGGGACTAGCGGGAGATCACACCGGGGAGCTGTTTTTT. Translated: CASSPMPGLAGDHTGELFF. Together with reference TRBV7-9 and TRBJ2-2, the CDR3 gives the full variable domain: DTGVSQNPRHKITKRGQNVTFRCDPISEHNRLYWYRQTLGQGPEFLTYFQNEAQLEKSRLLSDRFSAERPKGSFSTLEIQRTEQGDSAMYLCASSPMPGLAGDHTGELFFGEGSRLTVL.

The chain couples TRBV4-1 to TRBJ1-5; D might be TRBD1 (5 bases). The V and J ends lost 4 bases and 2 bases respectively, with 24 bases between them. This CDR3 contains 19 residues. Germline loops: CDR1 MGHRA, CDR2 YSYEKL. DNA of the CDR3: TGCGCCAGCAGCCCTATGCGGCCAGGACAAGCGGATGGCAATCAGCCCCAGCATTTT. Amino acid sequence: CASSPMRPGQADGNQPQHF.

CDR3 coding DNA: TGTGCCAGCAGTGGGACAGTTTATGGCTACACCTTC. The encoded protein is CASSGTVYGYTF. The V gene is TRBV25-1, the J gene TRBJ1-2; a possible D gene is TRBD1 (6 bases). Per the germline V gene, CDR1 is MGHDK and CDR2 is SYGVNS. Trimming removed 4 bases from V and 5 bases from J, with 8 bases in between. The CDR3 is 12 residues long.

The V call is TRBV7-9, the J call TRBJ1-1, with D uncertain. V was pared by 4 bases and J by 7 bases, with 10 bases between. The germline V gene encodes CDR1 SEHNR and CDR2 FQNEAQ (reference sequence). This CDR3 spans 12 amino acids. CDR3 bases: TGTGCCAGCAGCTCAGTCCAGAATGAAGCTTTCTTT. Protein sequence: CASSSVQNEAFF.

This CDR3 is CASSLAVLSYNEQFF. The CDR3, as DNA: TGCGCCAGCAGCTTGGCCGTTCTCTCCTACAATGAGCAGTTCTTC. The rearrangement links TRBV5-1 to TRBJ2-1, with no clear D. The V end lost 0 bases, the J end lost 0 bases, and 7 bases lay between the germline ends. The CDR3 is 15 residues long. In germline, CDR1 is SGHRS, CDR2 YFSETQ.

V usage is TRBV5-5 and J usage is TRBJ1-2; D perhaps matches TRBD1 (6 bases). Trimming shortened V by 3 bases and J by 4 bases, and 13 bases separated the two germline ends. Germline CDR1 SGHKS, CDR2 YYEKEE (reference sequence). The CDR3 loop spans 14 amino acids. CDR3 sequence (DNA): TGTGCCAGCAGCTCGACCACAGGGATCTATGGCTACACCTTC. Translated: CASSSTTGIYGYTF.

This CDR3 reads CASSVSGQGDIDGYTF. The CDR3 coding sequence is TGTGCCAGCTCAGTATCGGGACAGGGGGACATAGATGGCTACACCTTC. V is TRBV18 and J is TRBJ1-2, with TRBD1 identical over 11 bases. Germline CDR1 reads KGHSH; CDR2 reads LQKENI. CDR3 length: 16 residues. V dropped 5 bases and J dropped 6; count of bases not matched to a gene: 11. Variable domain in full (rest from reference TRBV18 and TRBJ1-2): NAGVMQNPRHLVRRRGQEARLRCSPMKGHSHVYWYRQLPEEGLKFMVYLQKENIIDESGMPKERFSAEFPKEGPSILRIQQVVRGDSAAYFCASSVSGQGDIDGYTFGSGTRLTVV.

The chain links TRBV4-1 to TRBJ1-1, with a tentative D call TRBD1 (5 bases). Germline V gene lookup returns CDR1 MGHRA and CDR2 YSYEKL. The CDR3 runs to 15 residues. Deletions cut 1 base from V and 7 bases from J, with 16 bases between. CDR3 sequence reads: CASSQGAGGPGEAFF. The CDR3 coding sequence is TGCGCCAGCAGCCAAGGCGCGGGGGGTCCCGGTGAAGCTTTCTTT.

V is TRBV30 and J is TRBJ1-3; TRBD1 agrees at 7 bases. V was clipped by 2 bases and J by 2 bases; unmatched bases: 3. The CDR3 covers 14 residues. Germline assignment: CDR1 GTSNPN and CDR2 SVGIG (reference sequence). The CDR3 region is CAWSLGGAGNTIYF. The CDR3 DNA reads TGTGCCTGGAGTCTAGGGGGCGCTGGAAACACCATATATTTT.

The chain combines TRBV10-1 with TRBJ2-5, with 7 bases fitting TRBD2. The CDR3 contains 16 residues. Trimming cost V 0 bases and J 2 bases; bases outside gene matches: 6. Germline V gene lookup returns CDR1 WNHNN and CDR2 SYGVQD (reference sequence). Here the CDR3 reads CASSESRLARQETQYF. DNA for the CDR3: TGCGCCAGCAGTGAGTCCCGACTAGCTCGTCAAGAGACCCAGTACTTC.

The chain recombines TRBV7-9 with TRBJ2-7; weak D call: TRBD1 (5 bases). Trimming left V 5 bases short and J 2 bases short, with 25 bases between. This CDR3 comprises 18 residues. Germline loops: CDR1 SEHNR, CDR2 FQNEAQ (reference sequence). CDR3 sequence reads: CASSPQLTDGRGPYEQYF. CDR3 sequence (DNA): TGTGCCAGCAGCCCCCAACTTACCGACGGAAGGGGCCCCTACGAGCAGTACTTC.

The sample holds one count of this clone. This chain uses TRBV6-1 with TRBJ2-7, with D perhaps matching TRBD1 (5 bases). The CDR3 runs 12 residues. The V gene's germline CDR1 is MNHNS and CDR2 SASEGT. V was pared by 2 bases and J by 6 bases, with 8 bases between. The CDR3 bases are TGTGCCAGCAGTGAAAGGGGTTCCGAGCAGTACTTC. It codes for CASSERGSEQYF.